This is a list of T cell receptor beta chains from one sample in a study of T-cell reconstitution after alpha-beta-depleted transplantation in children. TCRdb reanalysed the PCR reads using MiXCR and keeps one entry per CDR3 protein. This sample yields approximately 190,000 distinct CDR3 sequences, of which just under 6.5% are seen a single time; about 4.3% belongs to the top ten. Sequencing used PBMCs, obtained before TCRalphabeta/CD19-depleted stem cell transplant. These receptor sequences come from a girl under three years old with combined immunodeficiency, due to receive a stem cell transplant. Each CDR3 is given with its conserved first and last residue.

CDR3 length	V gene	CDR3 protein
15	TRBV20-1	CSAPKLAGSYNEQFF
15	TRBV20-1	CSAQTTGSAAGELFF
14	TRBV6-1	CASSGTGHGYEQYF
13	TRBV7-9	CASSSTLDNEQFF
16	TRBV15	CATSRGIDRAKNIQYF
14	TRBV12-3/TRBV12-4	CASSWGPTNEKLFF
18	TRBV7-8	CASSFPLLGVTSTGELFF
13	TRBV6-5	CASSYSHVNEQFF
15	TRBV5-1	CASSFYQGAGETQYF
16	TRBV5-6	CASSSVATGGYNEQFF
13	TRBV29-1	CSGGGLVYNEQFF
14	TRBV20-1	CSATLAGFRNEQFF
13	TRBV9	CASSEGGEETQYF
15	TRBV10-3	CAIRAELAGAQEQFF
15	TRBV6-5	CASSYYRGFTGELFF
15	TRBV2	CASSEAARWRETQYF
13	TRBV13	CASSLDKDYEQYF
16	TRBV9	CASSPPGQGNYNEQFF
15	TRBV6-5	CASSRKYGTLYEQYF
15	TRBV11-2	CASSFLAGDYNEQFF
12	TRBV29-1	CSVEDLSTELFF
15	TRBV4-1	CASSQVPEVADTQYF
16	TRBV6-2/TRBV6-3	CASIDRVLEGDTEAFF
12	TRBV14	CASSRLYNEQFF
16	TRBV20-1	CCARDGGSLTYNEQFF
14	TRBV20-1	CSARDYRGNQPQHF
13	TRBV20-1	CSARGTGIHEQYF
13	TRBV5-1	CASRGAGEYEQYF
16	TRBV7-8	CASGGERRINNQPQHF
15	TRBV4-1	CASSQLWRAPYEQYF
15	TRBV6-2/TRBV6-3	CASRAVHRAYNEQFF
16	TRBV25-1	CASSDSGTGLEETQYF
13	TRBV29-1	CSVDRPESYGYTF
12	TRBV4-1	CASSQGAYEQYF
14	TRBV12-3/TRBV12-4	CASSLAAAGETQYF
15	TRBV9	CASSVVGVSSNEQFF
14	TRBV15	CATSRDLGNQPQHF
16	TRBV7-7	CASSLRDSGSVNEQFF
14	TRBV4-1	CASSRGQGSWEQYF
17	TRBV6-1	CASSATSGGYSYNEQFF
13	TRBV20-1	CSARDYHADTQYF
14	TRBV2	CASTMTGGSDEQYF
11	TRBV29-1	CSAPWGDTQYF
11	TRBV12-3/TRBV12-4	CASRLVAEQFF
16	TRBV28	CASSPSHRTWNTEAFF
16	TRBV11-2	CASSLVTSGLQETQYF
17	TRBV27	CASSFGLYPQGNNEQFF
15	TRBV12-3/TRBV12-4	CASSPGLAFRETQYF
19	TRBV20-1	CSARAPGREPSEYNSPLHF
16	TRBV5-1	CASSFETTLSSYEQYF
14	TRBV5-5	CASSWDRVKDEQYF
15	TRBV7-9	CASSPGTGINQPQHF
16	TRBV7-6	CASSLVGLAGTDTQYF
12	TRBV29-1	CSVLVGNQPQHF
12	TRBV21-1	CASSTSQETQYF
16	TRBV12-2	CASRLLPGLLYNEQFF
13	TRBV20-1	CSSLGLSYNEQFF
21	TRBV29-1	CSVEDIVGTGAPFLHQETQYF
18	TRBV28	CASSLGPDGQGGQETQYF
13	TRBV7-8	CASSLLPVYEQYF